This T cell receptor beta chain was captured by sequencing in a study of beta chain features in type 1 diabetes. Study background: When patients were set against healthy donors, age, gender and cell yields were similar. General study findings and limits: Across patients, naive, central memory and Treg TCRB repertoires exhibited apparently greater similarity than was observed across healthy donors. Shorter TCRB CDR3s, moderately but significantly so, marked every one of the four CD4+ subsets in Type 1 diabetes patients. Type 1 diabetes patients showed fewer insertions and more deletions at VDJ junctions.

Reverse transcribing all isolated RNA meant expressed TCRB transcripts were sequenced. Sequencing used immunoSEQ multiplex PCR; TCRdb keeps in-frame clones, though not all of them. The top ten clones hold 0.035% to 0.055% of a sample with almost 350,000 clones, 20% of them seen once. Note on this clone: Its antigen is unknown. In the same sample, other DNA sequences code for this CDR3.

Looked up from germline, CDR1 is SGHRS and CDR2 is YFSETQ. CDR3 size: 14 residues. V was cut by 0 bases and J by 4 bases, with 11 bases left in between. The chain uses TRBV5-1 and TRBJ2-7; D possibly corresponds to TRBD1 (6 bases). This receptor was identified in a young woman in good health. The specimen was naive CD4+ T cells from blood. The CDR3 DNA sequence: TGCGCCAGCAGCTTGGACGCAGGGGCGTACGAGCAGTACTTC. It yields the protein CASSLDAGAYEQYF.